The 19 T cell receptor beta chains below were found in one sample sequenced in a study of cytomegalovirus exposure and HLA in healthy donors. PCR employed 60 Vbeta and 13 Jbeta primers. Sequenced by immunoSEQ multiplex PCR; TCRdb stores in-frame clones only, minus some. The sample yields approximately 150,000 clones, of which the top ten take up around 2.4%. The sequenced material came from PBMCs. The receptors shown here come from a woman between 18 and 29 years old in good health and CMV-seronegative.

To note about this clone: The sample holds other DNA sequences that translate to the same CDR3. The chain uses TRBV7-3 and TRBJ2-1; D is undetermined. The germline gives CDR1 SGHTA, CDR2 FQGTGA. The V gene lost 1 base and the J gene lost 0 bases, with 7 bases spanning the gap. The CDR3 is 15 residues long. For the CDR3, the DNA is TGTGCCAGCAGCTTAAGCGGTAGCTCCTACAATGAGCAGTTCTTC. Its translation: CASSLSGSSYNEQFF.

The CDR3: CAWSATGYEQYV. The DNA of the CDR3 is TGTGCCTGGAGTGCGACAGGCTACGAGCAGTACGTC. The V and J genes are TRBV30 and TRBJ2-7; a possible D gene is TRBD1 (6 bases). V lost 1 base to trimming and J lost 3 bases, with 7 bases between them. Germline assignment: CDR1 GTSNPN and CDR2 SVGIG (reference sequence). This CDR3 has 12 residues.

The gene calls are TRBV5-8 and TRBJ1-2; 8 nucleotides line up with TRBD1. Losses at the gene ends were 2 bases for V and 4 bases for J; bases not matched to a gene: 4. Germline lookup yields CDR1 SGHTS and CDR2 YDEGEE. The CDR3 contains 14 residues. The CDR3: CASSLRTGFYGYTF. The CDR3 DNA reads TGTGCCAGCAGCTTAAGGACAGGGTTCTATGGCTACACCTTC.

A remark on this clone: One end of the junction varies from germline; a read error may be responsible. The chain carries TRBV6-1 and TRBJ1-2; D not certain. CDR1 and CDR2 (germline): MNHNS, SASEGT. The CDR3 contains 15 residues. Here the CDR3 DNA reads TGTGCCAGCAGGAAATTAGACGGAATTAACTATGGCTACACCTTT. Amino acids: CASRKLDGINYGYTF.

The chain joins TRBV28 to TRBJ2-1; D is possibly TRBD2 (6 bases). The CDR3 has 11 residues. Germline CDR1 MDHEN, CDR2 SYDVKM. V was clipped by 8 bases and J by 9 bases, with 11 bases between them. This CDR3 is CASGRGSEQFF. CDR3 coding DNA: TGTGCCAGCGGGCGGGGAAGTGAGCAGTTCTTC. Drawing the rest from reference TRBV28 and TRBJ2-1, the complete variable domain is DVKVTQSSRYLVKRTGEKVFLECVQDMDHENMFWYRQDPGLGLRLIYFSYDVKMKEKGDIPEGYSVSREKKERFSLILESASTNQTSMYLCASGRGSEQFFGPGTRLTVL.

This chain links TRBV30 with TRBJ1-2, with a possible D match to TRBD1 (5 bases). CDR1 GTSNPN and CDR2 SVGIG come from the germline V gene (reference sequence). This CDR3 has 13 residues. Trimming cost V 5 bases and J 7 bases, with 17 bases left between them. The CDR3 is CAWAPARVSGYTF. The DNA for the CDR3 is TGTGCCTGGGCCCCCGCCAGGGTGAGTGGCTACACCTTC.

As to this clone: Compared with germline, one end of the junction differs, possibly owing to a read error. The chain uses TRBV19 and TRBJ2-2; D not certain. Germline CDR1 and CDR2: LNHDA and SQIVND (reference sequence). This CDR3 comprises 17 residues. CDR3 residues: CASTPPPYLENTGELFF. DNA of the CDR3: TGTGCCAGTACCCCGCCCCCCTATTTGGAGAACACCGGAGAGCTGTTTTTT.

The rearrangement joins TRBV19 to TRBJ1-3; 7 positions match TRBD1. The CDR3 totals 15 residues. Losses at the gene ends were 3 bases for V and 0 bases for J; bases not matched to a gene: 2. Germline CDR1 reads LNHDA; CDR2 reads SQIVND (reference sequence). CDR3 in amino acids: CASSMGQSSGNTIYF. CDR3 bases: TGTGCCAGTAGTATGGGACAGAGCTCTGGAAACACCATATATTTT.

The chain uses TRBV18 and TRBJ2-2; 11 bases align to TRBD1. The V and J ends lost 6 bases and 7 bases, in that order; junction bases with no gene match: 7. This CDR3 has 15 amino acids. Germline V gives CDR1 KGHSH, CDR2 LQKENI. The CDR3 nucleotides are TGTGCCAGCTCCCTAGGACAGGGGGCCTACGGGGAGCTGTTTTTT. Its protein product is CASSLGQGAYGELFF.

This chain joins TRBV19 and TRBJ1-2; TRBD1 agrees at 9 bases. This CDR3 spans 13 amino acids. Per the germline V gene, CDR1 is LNHDA and CDR2 is SQIVND (reference sequence). The V and J ends lost 6 bases and 6 bases, in that order; junction bases with no gene match: 5. CDR3 protein: CASRGQGSDGYTF. The CDR3 nucleotides are TGTGCCAGTAGAGGACAGGGGTCGGATGGCTACACCTTC.

This chain uses TRBV7-3 with TRBJ2-7; D gene unclear. The V gene lost 3 bases and the J gene lost 6 bases, with 12 bases spanning the gap. Germline V gene sequence: CDR1 SGHTA, CDR2 FQGTGA. This CDR3 contains 13 residues. CDR3 nucleotide sequence: TGTGCCAGCAGCTTCAGACATTCTGGCGAGCAGTACTTC. It encodes CASSFRHSGEQYF.

About this clone: Other DNA sequences from this sample encode an identical CDR3 as well. The chain recombines TRBV18 with TRBJ1-1; TRBD1 aligns across 8 bases. The CDR3 is 14 residues long. The V and J ends lost 3 bases and 1 base, in that order; junction bases with no gene match: 1. CDR1 is KGHSH, CDR2 LQKENI, per germline. The CDR3 loop reads CASSPGQGNTEAFF. For the CDR3, the DNA is TGTGCCAGCTCACCTGGACAGGGGAACACTGAAGCTTTCTTT. The full variable domain, rest sourced from reference TRBV18 and TRBJ1-1, is NAGVMQNPRHLVRRRGQEARLRCSPMKGHSHVYWYRQLPEEGLKFMVYLQKENIIDESGMPKERFSAEFPKEGPSILRIQQVVRGDSAAYFCASSPGQGNTEAFFGQGTRLTVV.

V gene TRBV28 combines with J gene TRBJ2-2, with D possibly TRBD1 on 5 matching bases. The length of the CDR3 is 14 residues. Germline V gives CDR1 MDHEN, CDR2 SYDVKM. V shed 3 bases and J shed 1 base, with 6 bases lying between them. CDR3: CASSFQGNTGELFF. CDR3 nucleotides: TGTGCCAGCAGTTTCCAGGGGAACACCGGGGAGCTGTTTTTT.

V usage is TRBV6-1 and J usage is TRBJ1-3; TRBD1 agrees at 9 bases. The CDR3 covers 14 residues. Germline loops: CDR1 MNHNS, CDR2 SASEGT. Unmatched junction bases numbered 5, after V lost 7 bases and J lost 4 bases. The CDR3 sequence: CASMGTGFGNTIYF. Written as DNA, the CDR3 is TGTGCCAGCATGGGGACAGGGTTCGGAAACACCATATATTTT.

The chain recombines TRBV19 with TRBJ1-1; D is undetermined. Trimming removed 5 bases at V and 4 bases at J, with 14 bases between. Looked up from germline, CDR1 is LNHDA and CDR2 is SQIVND (reference sequence). CDR3 size: 14 residues. The CDR3 DNA sequence: TGTGCCAGTAGTTTGCCGGTGGGAGGCACTGAAGCTTTCTTT. Residues: CASSLPVGGTEAFF.

CDR3 sequence: CASSSLAGGPYEQYV. The CDR3 coding sequence is TGTGCCAGCAGCTCCCTAGCGGGAGGGCCGTACGAGCAGTACGTC. The chain carries TRBV5-6 and TRBJ2-7; 12 bases are a match to TRBD2. J gave up 4 bases and V 3 bases, and 5 bases lay outside the gene matches. The CDR3 extends over 15 amino acids. The V gene's germline CDR1 is SGHDT and CDR2 YYEEEE.

The chain is built from TRBV6-4 and TRBJ2-1, with TRBD2 matching 10 bases. The CDR3 extends over 15 amino acids. The germline V gene has CDR1 MRHNA and CDR2 SNTAGT. With V trimmed by 7 bases and J by 4 bases, 7 bases remained unmatched. CDR3 in amino acids: CASTEQAGGYNEQFF. The CDR3 DNA is TGTGCCAGCACCGAACAAGCGGGAGGGTACAATGAGCAGTTCTTC.

The chain carries TRBV6-6 and TRBJ2-5; no definite D call. Trimming pared 3 bases from V and 5 bases from J, leaving 4 bases between. There are 11 residues in the CDR3. Per the germline V gene, CDR1 is MNHNY and CDR2 is SVGAGI (reference sequence). The CDR3 DNA reads TGTGCCAGCAGTTATCGGGAGACCCAGTACTTC. It codes for CASSYRETQYF.

V gene TRBV7-3 combines with J gene TRBJ1-2, with D uncertain. The length of the CDR3 is 14 residues. CDR1 and CDR2 from the germline V gene are SGHTA and FQGTGA. V was shortened by 4 bases and J by 11 bases, with 20 bases between the two germline ends. CDR3 nucleotides: TGTGCCAGCAGCTCCACCCCCGCGGTTTCCTTATACACCTTC. This encodes CASSSTPAVSLYTF.